The T cell receptor beta chain under discussion was sequenced for a study of T-cell reconstitution after alpha-beta-depleted transplantation in children listed by TCRdb under 2016. About the study as a whole: The study quantitatively tracked T-cell immune reconstitution after TCRalphabeta/CD19-depleted allogeneic hematopoietic cell transplantation in children using TCR repertoire profiling.

Comment on this clonotype: Its target antigen remains unknown. No much larger clone is present one base from it, and per-base qualities are unavailable.

Library prep was done by PCR. Sequencing took place on an Illumina HiSeq 2500. Molecular barcoding was employed in the preparation of TCR libraries, with unique molecular identifiers being used to normalize TCRbeta repertoire quantification. TCRdb reprocessed the public reads (quality trimming at Q25 with fastp, clone calling with MiXCR) and kept in-frame beta chains. Rows merge per CDR3 protein into single entries with the most common DNA and genes. The sample table records approximately 400,000 distinct CDR3 sequences; 11% of these occur just once. The ten largest clones add up to roughly 6% of the sample. The junction carries 17 bases between V and J, which are trimmed by 5 bases and 5 bases respectively. From a lookup of the germline V gene, CDR1 and CDR2 are SGHRS and YFSETQ. The CDR3 runs 16 amino acids, cysteine and phenylalanine included. Only the CDR3 part of the read is kept: 48 bases, read in frame from the first base.

The V and J genes are TRBV5-1 and TRBJ1-6, with TRBD1 perhaps the D gene, on 5 matching bases. The TCR originated in a human donor who donated a stem cell graft to a child with acute myeloid leukemia. The specimen comprised PBMCs from the stem cell graft donor, sampled from the stem cell graft. The CDR3 region has the sequence CASRQTGTVNNSPLHF. The sequenced DNA: TGCGCCAGCAGGCAGACCGGGACGGTGAATAATTCACCCCTCCACTTT.